These 32 T cell receptor beta chains originate from one sample sequenced in a study of cytomegalovirus exposure and HLA in healthy donors. With 60 Vbeta and 13 Jbeta primers, the PCR was carried out. Generated by immunoSEQ multiplex PCR, the TCRdb table keeps only in-frame clones and is missing some. The sample has over 200,000 clones, around nine tenths seen once. What was sequenced was PBMCs. The receptors derive from a woman aged 18-29 years in good health and CMV-seronegative.

This chain links TRBV6-1 with TRBJ1-2, with no clear D. CDR1 MNHNS and CDR2 SASEGT come from the germline V gene. There are 13 residues in the CDR3. Trimming cost V 7 bases and J 8 bases, with 17 bases left between them. The CDR3 nucleotides are TGTGCCAGCATACTTAGGCAGACCAGGGGCTACACCTTC. Translation gives CASILRQTRGYTF.

This clone has just one count. V is TRBV5-1 and J is TRBJ2-7; TRBD1 might be the D (5 bases). CDR3 size: 14 residues. Germline V gene data show CDR1 as SGHRS and CDR2 as YFSETQ. Trimming shortened V by 4 bases and J by 3 bases, and 14 bases separated the two germline ends. The CDR3 loop reads CASSLDIASYEQYF. Here the CDR3 DNA reads TGCGCCAGCAGCCTGGACATTGCCAGCTACGAGCAGTACTTC.

The chain couples TRBV4-2 to TRBJ2-1; TRBD1 aligns across 7 bases. Germline V CDR1 and CDR2: LGHNA, YNFKEQ. The CDR3 has 14 residues. V was pared by 5 bases and J by 6 bases, with 7 bases of the junction left unmatched. In DNA form, the CDR3 reads TGTGCCAGCAGCTCGACCCGACAGGGCAATGAGCAGTTCTTC. This translates into CASSSTRQGNEQFF.

V gene TRBV6-5 combines with J gene TRBJ2-7, with unresolved D. CDR3 size: 14 residues. Germline V gene sequence: CDR1 MNHEY, CDR2 SVGAGI. Trimming pared 0 bases from V and 3 bases from J, leaving 9 bases between. Here the CDR3 reads CASSYSRSRYEQYF. DNA of the CDR3: TGTGCCAGCAGTTACTCTCGCAGTCGCTACGAGCAGTACTTC.

This chain connects TRBV6-6 to TRBJ2-1, with a weak D call TRBD2 (6 bases). This CDR3 is built from 16 residues. Deletions cut 6 bases from V and 4 bases from J, with 19 bases between. Germline assignment: CDR1 MNHNY and CDR2 SVGAGI (reference sequence). For the CDR3, the DNA is TGTGCCAGCAGAGGACCCGGGACTGGACTTTACAATGAGCAGTTCTTC. Its protein product is CASRGPGTGLYNEQFF.

Here the CDR3 DNA reads TGTGCCAGCAGTGATTTCGGAGACACTGAAGCTTTCTTT. Protein: CASSDFGDTEAFF. V is TRBV2 and J is TRBJ1-1; D uncertain. The CDR3 spans 13 residues. CDR1 SNHLY and CDR2 FYNNEI come from the germline V gene. V lost 3 bases, J lost 3 bases, and 8 bases lay in between.

The chain links TRBV23-1 to TRBJ1-1, with a possible D match to TRBD1 (6 bases). TRBV23-1 is designated an ORF whose function remains uncertain. Trimming shortened V by 5 bases and J by 8 bases, and 12 bases separated the two germline ends. The CDR3 contains 12 residues. In nucleotides, the CDR3 is TGCGCCAGCAGTACCGACAGGCAAGAAGCTTTCTTT. This encodes CASSTDRQEAFF.

The V gene is TRBV10-1, the J gene TRBJ2-3, with TRBD2 matching 8 bases. V lost 0 bases and J lost 3; bases outside the gene matches: 5. The CDR3 has 16 residues. Per the germline V gene, CDR1 is WNHNN and CDR2 is SYGVQD (reference sequence). The CDR3 DNA follows: TGCGCCAGCAGTGAGTCGAGGGTAGCGGGGACAGATACGCAGTATTTT. It encodes CASSESRVAGTDTQYF.

This clone appeared once. The chain employs TRBV7-2 and TRBJ2-7; 7 bases align to TRBD1. After removal of 1 base from V and 0 bases from J, the junction contained 3 bases not matched to a gene. The CDR3 is 15 residues long. Germline CDR1 reads SGHTA; CDR2 reads FQGNSA. CDR3 protein: CASSLEQGISYEQYF. DNA for the CDR3: TGTGCCAGCAGCTTAGAACAGGGGATCTCCTACGAGCAGTACTTC.

This clone was detected only a few times. CDR3 loop: CASSFIPGRNQPQHF. CDR3 DNA: TGTGCCAGCAGTTTTATTCCAGGAAGGAATCAGCCCCAGCATTTT. V usage is TRBV27 and J usage is TRBJ1-5; D gene uncertain. Germline-derived CDR1 and CDR2 are MNHEY and SMNVEV (reference sequence). The CDR3 covers 15 residues. The V end lost 3 bases, the J end lost 4 bases, and 13 bases lay between the germline ends.

The chain carries TRBV15 and TRBJ1-1; D uncertain. Trimming stripped 1 base from V and 0 bases from J, with 3 bases between. CDR1 is LNHNV and CDR2 is YYDKDF in the germline V gene (reference sequence). This CDR3 spans 13 amino acids. CDR3 amino acids: CATSRGVNTEAFF. CDR3 in DNA: TGTGCCACCAGCAGAGGAGTGAACACTGAAGCTTTCTTT. The full variable domain, with the rest looked up from reference TRBV15 and TRBJ1-1, is DAMVIQNPRYQVTQFGKPVTLSCSQTLNHNVMYWYQQKSSQAPKLLFHYYDKDFNNEADTPDNFQSRRPNTSFCFLDIRSPGLGDTAMYLCATSRGVNTEAFFGQGTRLTVV.

The chain combines TRBV2 with TRBJ1-1; possible D gene TRBD1, 5 bases. CDR3 length: 14 residues. Germline V gene sequence: CDR1 SNHLY, CDR2 FYNNEI. V lost 8 bases and J 3 bases, leaving 16 bases between the germline ends. CDR3 loop: CASDPQGYYTEAFF. As DNA, the CDR3 is TGTGCCAGCGATCCGCAGGGCTATTACACTGAAGCTTTCTTT. The full variable domain, its missing parts supplied by reference TRBV2 and TRBJ1-1, is EPEVTQTPSHQVTQMGQEVILRCVPISNHLYFYWYRQILGQKVEFLVSFYNNEISEKSEIFDDQFSVERPDGSNFTLKIRSTKLEDSAMYFCASDPQGYYTEAFFGQGTRLTVV.

This chain links TRBV11-2 with TRBJ2-7; D is undetermined. Trimming took off 1 base at V and 5 bases at J, with 9 bases between the two ends. Germline CDR1 is SGHAT and CDR2 is FQNNGV. This CDR3 contains 13 residues. The CDR3 DNA is TGTGCCAGCAGCTTAGTTACGGGTAACGAGCAGTACTTC. Its protein product is CASSLVTGNEQYF.

V usage is TRBV18 and J usage is TRBJ2-7; TRBD1 matches 10 bases. In germline, CDR1 is KGHSH, CDR2 LQKENI. Trimming removed 3 bases from V and 5 bases from J; junction bases left unmatched: 4. The CDR3 has 14 amino acids. The CDR3 region has the DNA TGTGCCAGCTCACCCGGGACAGGGGTAGACGAGCAGTACTTC. It specifies CASSPGTGVDEQYF.

J is TRBJ2-7 and V is TRBV7-8; the match to TRBD1 covers 7 bases. J lost 5 bases, V lost 5 bases, and 9 bases had no gene match. The V gene's germline CDR1 is SGHVS and CDR2 FQNEAQ. The CDR3 spans 14 residues. Here the CDR3 DNA reads TGTGCCAGCAGCCCACCCGTGACAGGGAACGAGCAGTACTTC. Amino acids: CASSPPVTGNEQYF.

This sequence joins TRBV28 and TRBJ2-7; D not resolved. Germline CDR1 and CDR2: MDHEN and SYDVKM. This CDR3 is built from 14 residues. The ends were cut back, 2 bases at V and 0 bases at J, with 8 bases in the middle. CDR3 region: CASSLVGSSYEQYF. Here the CDR3 DNA reads TGTGCCAGCAGTTTAGTCGGTAGCTCCTACGAGCAGTACTTC.

This chain uses TRBV9 with TRBJ2-7; 10 nucleotides align to TRBD2. Germline V lookup: CDR1 SGDLS, CDR2 YYNGEE. The CDR3 totals 14 residues. J gave up 3 bases and V 5 bases, and 5 bases lay outside the gene matches. CDR3 sequence (DNA): TGTGCCAGCAGTGAGGGACTAGCGAACTACGAGCAGTACTTC. This sequence encodes CASSEGLANYEQYF.

This sequence joins TRBV18 and TRBJ2-7, with 9 bases that match TRBD2. The length of the CDR3 is 17 residues. Germline trimming cut 6 bases from V and 3 bases from J; bases unmatched to any gene: 15. In germline, CDR1 is KGHSH, CDR2 LQKENI. CDR3 residues: CASSPPGAGGGIYEQYF. Here the CDR3 DNA reads TGTGCCAGCTCCCCCCCAGGGGCGGGAGGGGGTATCTACGAGCAGTACTTC.

The chain is built from TRBV7-6 and TRBJ2-2, with 9 bases aligning to TRBD2. The ends lost 5 bases at V and 4 bases at J; junction bases unmatched: 11. CDR3 length: 17 amino acids. CDR1 and CDR2 from the germline V gene are SGHVS and FNYEAQ. DNA for the CDR3: TGTGCCAGCAGCCCCAGGCGGGAGGGGCAGGGCACCGGGGAGCTGTTTTTT. Translated, it gives CASSPRREGQGTGELFF.

This chain connects TRBV7-9 to TRBJ1-2; the D gene is possibly TRBD1 (6 bases). CDR1 and CDR2 from the germline V gene are SEHNR and FQNEAQ (reference sequence). The germline V and J ends were trimmed by 1 base and 0 bases, with 18 bases remaining between them. The CDR3 totals 18 residues. CDR3 sequence reads: CASSLGLRRTDPNYGYTF. CDR3 nucleotides: TGTGCCAGCAGCTTAGGATTACGGAGGACAGATCCTAACTATGGCTACACCTTC.

The rearrangement joins TRBV6-6 to TRBJ2-1, with 9 bases matching TRBD2. After removal of 4 bases from V and 4 bases from J, the junction contained 8 bases not matched to a gene. CDR1 MNHNY and CDR2 SVGAGI come from the germline V gene (reference sequence). This CDR3 contains 16 residues. CDR3 amino acids: CASSSGRLAAYNEQFF. CDR3 in DNA: TGTGCCAGCAGTTCCGGAAGACTAGCGGCTTACAATGAGCAGTTCTTC.

The chain recombines TRBV5-1 with TRBJ1-1; 8 positions agree with TRBD1. The CDR3 sequence is 15 residues long. V lost 3 bases to trimming and J lost 5 bases; unmatched junction nucleotides: 9. Germline CDR1 is SGHRS and CDR2 is YFSETQ. CDR3 loop: CASSSRTGGYTEAFF. CDR3 coding DNA: TGCGCCAGCAGCTCGAGAACAGGGGGGTATACTGAAGCTTTCTTT.

This chain uses TRBV28 with TRBJ2-1, with D uncertain. This CDR3 spans 12 amino acids. Germline values: CDR1 MDHEN, CDR2 SYDVKM. V lost 6 bases to trimming and J lost 7 bases, with 10 bases between them. This chain's CDR3 is CASSRRVNEQFF. CDR3 DNA: TGTGCCAGCAGCCGCCGGGTGAATGAGCAGTTCTTC.

The chain is built from TRBV27 and TRBJ2-7; TRBD1 agrees at 8 bases. CDR1 MNHEY and CDR2 SMNVEV come from the germline V gene (reference sequence). V was clipped by 4 bases and J by 3 bases; unmatched bases: 5. The CDR3 runs to 14 residues. CDR3 amino acids: CASSSSGTGYEQYF. CDR3 bases: TGTGCCAGCAGTTCTTCCGGGACAGGCTACGAGCAGTACTTC.

The rearrangement uses TRBV6-1 and TRBJ1-5, with 7 bases aligning to TRBD1. V lost 2 bases and J lost 7; bases outside the gene matches: 8. The CDR3 has 15 residues. Germline-derived CDR1 and CDR2 are MNHNS and SASEGT. This CDR3 is CASSESIRGTQPQHF. CDR3 bases: TGTGCCAGCAGTGAATCTATCAGGGGGACCCAGCCCCAGCATTTT.

The chain joins TRBV15 to TRBJ2-2, with no clear D. CDR1 and CDR2 from the germline V gene are LNHNV and YYDKDF (reference sequence). The CDR3 is 13 residues long. Trimming shortened V by 6 bases and J by 2 bases, and 7 bases separated the two germline ends. CDR3 residues: CATSSVNTGELFF. CDR3 DNA: TGTGCCACCAGTTCTGTCAACACCGGGGAGCTGTTTTTT.

This clone was picked up a small number of times. The chain carries TRBV4-2 and TRBJ2-3; D not certain. The CDR3 has 12 amino acids. With 6 bases removed from V and 6 bases from J, the gap between germline ends came to 10 bases. Germline CDR1 is LGHNA and CDR2 is YNFKEQ. CDR3 sequence: CASSPGFDTQYF. CDR3 coding DNA: TGTGCCAGCAGTCCAGGTTTTGATACGCAGTATTTT.

The chain employs TRBV7-2 and TRBJ1-2; D is undetermined. This CDR3 has 14 residues. Germline values: CDR1 SGHTA, CDR2 FQGNSA. Trimming left V 3 bases short and J 2 bases short, with 10 bases between. As DNA, the CDR3 is TGTGCCAGCAGCTTCGAGGGTGCAAACTATGGCTACACCTTC. Translating it yields CASSFEGANYGYTF.

The chain employs TRBV4-1 and TRBJ1-4; the D is unclear. Germline CDR1 and CDR2: MGHRA and YSYEKL. CDR3 size: 12 residues. Between the trimmed V and J ends, which lost 3 bases and 6 bases, there was a span of 5 bases. The CDR3 region is CASSHPDEKLFF. CDR3 nucleotide sequence: TGCGCCAGCAGCCATCCGGATGAAAAACTGTTTTTT.

This clone showed up just once. The V call is TRBV6-4, the J call TRBJ1-3; D is ambiguous. Germline V gene sequence: CDR1 MRHNA, CDR2 SNTAGT. Trimming stripped 0 bases from V and 0 bases from J, with 24 bases between. The CDR3 extends over 21 amino acids. CDR3 sequence (DNA): TGTGCCAGCAGTGACTCGAGAGAGAAAAACAGAATGAATTACTCTGGAAACACCATATATTTT. It encodes CASSDSREKNRMNYSGNTIYF.

This sequence joins TRBV19 and TRBJ1-2; 9 nucleotides agree with TRBD1. CDR1 LNHDA and CDR2 SQIVND come from the germline V gene (reference sequence). V was pared by 4 bases and J by 7 bases, with 4 bases of the junction left unmatched. The CDR3 contains 13 residues. CDR3 amino acids: CASSTTGGGGYTF. The CDR3 region has the DNA TGTGCCAGTAGTACCACAGGGGGCGGTGGCTACACCTTC.

The rearrangement uses TRBV4-1 and TRBJ2-3; 14 bases fit TRBD2. The V segment lost 6 bases and the J segment 3 bases; nucleotides outside the gene matches: 5. CDR3 size: 16 residues. Germline CDR1 and CDR2: MGHRA and YSYEKL. The CDR3 sequence is CASRTSGGAGTDTQYF. The CDR3 DNA follows: TGCGCCAGCAGGACTAGCGGGGGGGCGGGGACAGATACGCAGTATTTT.